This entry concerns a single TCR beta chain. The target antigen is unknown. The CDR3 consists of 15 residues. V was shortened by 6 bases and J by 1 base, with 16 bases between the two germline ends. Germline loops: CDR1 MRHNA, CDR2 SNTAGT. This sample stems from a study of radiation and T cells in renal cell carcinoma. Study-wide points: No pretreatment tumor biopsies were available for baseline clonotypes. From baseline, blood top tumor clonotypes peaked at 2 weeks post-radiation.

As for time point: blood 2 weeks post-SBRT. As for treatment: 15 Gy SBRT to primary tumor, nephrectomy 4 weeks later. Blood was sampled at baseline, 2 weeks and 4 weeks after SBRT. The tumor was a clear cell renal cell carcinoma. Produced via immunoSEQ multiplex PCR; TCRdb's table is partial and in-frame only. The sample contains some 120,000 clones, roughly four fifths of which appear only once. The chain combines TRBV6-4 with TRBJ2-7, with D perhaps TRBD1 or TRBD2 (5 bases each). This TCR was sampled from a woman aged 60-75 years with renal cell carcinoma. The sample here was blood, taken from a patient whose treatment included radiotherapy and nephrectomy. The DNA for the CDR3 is TGTGCCAGCAGCCGGGCGCCGGGGCCTTCCTACGAGCAGTACTTC. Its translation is CASSRAPGPSYEQYF.